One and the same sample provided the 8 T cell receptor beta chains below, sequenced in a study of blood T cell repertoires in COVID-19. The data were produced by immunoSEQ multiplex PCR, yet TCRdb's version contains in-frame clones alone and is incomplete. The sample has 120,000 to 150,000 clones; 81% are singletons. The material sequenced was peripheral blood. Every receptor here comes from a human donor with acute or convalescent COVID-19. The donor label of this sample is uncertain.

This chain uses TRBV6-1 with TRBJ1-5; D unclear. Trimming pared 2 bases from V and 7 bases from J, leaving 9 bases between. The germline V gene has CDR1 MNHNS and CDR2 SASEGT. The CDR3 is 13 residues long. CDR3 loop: CASSERLEQPQHF. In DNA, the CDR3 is TGTGCCAGCAGTGAAAGGTTGGAGCAGCCCCAGCATTTT.

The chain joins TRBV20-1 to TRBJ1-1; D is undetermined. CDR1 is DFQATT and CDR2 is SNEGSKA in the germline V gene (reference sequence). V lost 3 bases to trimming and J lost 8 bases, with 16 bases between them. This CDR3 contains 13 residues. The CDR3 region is CSASQLSGVEAFF. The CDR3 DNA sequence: TGCAGTGCTAGTCAGTTGAGCGGGGTCGAAGCTTTCTTT.

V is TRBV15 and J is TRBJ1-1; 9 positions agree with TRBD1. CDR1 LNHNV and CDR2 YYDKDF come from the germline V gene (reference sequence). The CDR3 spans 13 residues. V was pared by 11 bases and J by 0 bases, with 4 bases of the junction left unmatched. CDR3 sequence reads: CAAGTGMNTEAFF. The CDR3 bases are TGTGCCGCCGGGACAGGGATGAACACTGAAGCTTTCTTT.

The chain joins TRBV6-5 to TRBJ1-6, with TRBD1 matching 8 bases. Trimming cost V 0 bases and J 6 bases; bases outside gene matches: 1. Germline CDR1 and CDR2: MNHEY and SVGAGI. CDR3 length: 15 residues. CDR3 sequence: CASSYSTGGNSPLHF. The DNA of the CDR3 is TGTGCCAGCAGTTACTCAACAGGGGGTAATTCACCCCTCCACTTT.

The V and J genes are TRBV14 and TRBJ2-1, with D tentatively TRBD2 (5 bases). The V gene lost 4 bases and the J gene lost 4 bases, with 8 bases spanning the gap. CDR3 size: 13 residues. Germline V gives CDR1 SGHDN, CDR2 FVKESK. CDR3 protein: CASSRWTYNEQFF. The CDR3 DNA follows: TGTGCCAGCAGCCGGTGGACTTACAATGAGCAGTTCTTC.

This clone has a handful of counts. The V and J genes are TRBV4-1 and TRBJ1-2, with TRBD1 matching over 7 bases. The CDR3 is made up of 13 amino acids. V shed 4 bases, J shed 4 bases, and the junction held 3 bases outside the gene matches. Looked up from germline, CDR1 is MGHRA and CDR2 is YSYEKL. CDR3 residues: CASSPRDSYGYTF. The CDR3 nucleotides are TGCGCCAGCAGCCCGCGGGACAGCTATGGCTACACCTTC.

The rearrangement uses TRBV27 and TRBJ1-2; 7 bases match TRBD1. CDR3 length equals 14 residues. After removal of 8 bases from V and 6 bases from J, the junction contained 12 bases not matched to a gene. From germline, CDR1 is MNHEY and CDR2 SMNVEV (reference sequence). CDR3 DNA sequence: TGTGCCAGCGGAAAGGGACAGTTTAGTAATGGCTACACCTTC. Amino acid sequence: CASGKGQFSNGYTF.

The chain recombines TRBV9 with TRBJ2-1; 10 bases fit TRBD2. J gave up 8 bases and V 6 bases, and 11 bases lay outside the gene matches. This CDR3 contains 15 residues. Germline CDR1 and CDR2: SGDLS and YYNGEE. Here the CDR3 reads CASKRMSGGAHEQFF. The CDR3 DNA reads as TGTGCCAGCAAGAGAATGAGCGGGGGGGCCCATGAGCAGTTCTTC.